The present T cell receptor (beta chain) was sequenced within a study of T cell changes during pregnancy in multiple sclerosis. This clone has a handful of counts. Per germline, CDR1 SEHNR and CDR2 FQNEAQ (reference sequence). This CDR3 has 14 amino acids. Trimming took off 4 bases at V and 8 bases at J, with 14 bases between the two ends. This table comes from immunoSEQ multiplex PCR, and its TCRdb copy is limited to in-frame clones, with some not included. The sample lists roughly 38,000 clones; 90% to 95% were seen once. This sequence joins TRBV7-9 and TRBJ1-4; D gene ambiguous. The material was CD8+ T cells from peripheral blood mononuclear cells, obtained in the third trimester of pregnancy. This TCR came from a female donor with multiple sclerosis, enrolled in a pregnancy study. In nucleotides, the CDR3 is TGTGCCAGCAGCTCCCCCATTAGTCGGGAAAAACTGTTTTTT. This codes for CASSSPISREKLFF.